The 10 T cell receptor beta chains given below trace back to one sample, sequenced in a study of prognosis after radiotherapy for stage I lung cancer (dated by TCRdb to about 2021). Sequencing was performed on an Illumina HiSeq 3000. Two rounds of multiplex PCR on genomic DNA were used to amplify the TCR beta CDR3 region. The first PCR round used primers specific to each TRBV and TRBJ gene, and the primer sequences were filed in Chinese patent CN105087789A. TCRdb applied fastp at Q25 and MiXCR to the public reads, then kept only in-frame beta chains. Each entry is one CDR3 protein sequence, shown with its most common DNA and genes. For this sample the table gives fewer than 35,000 distinct CDR3 sequences, of which over 45% were detected only once. The ten largest clonotypes hold about 17% of the sample. Specimen: PBMCs, collected before or after stereotactic body radiation therapy (not recorded which). These receptors all come from a donor aged 50 or older with non-small cell lung cancer.

In this sample, this clonotype turned up many times. V usage is TRBV19 and J usage is TRBJ2-7, with D maybe TRBD2 (7 bases). V was trimmed by 3 bases and J by 1 base, leaving 13 bases between them. CDR1 LNHDA and CDR2 SQIVND come from the germline V gene (reference sequence). This CDR3 comprises 15 residues. This CDR3 reads CASSIGGDKSYEQYF. The CDR3 DNA reads as TGTGCCAGTAGTATTGGGGGGGACAAGTCCTACGAGCAGTACTTC.

The chain has TRBV7-2 and TRBJ2-3; TRBD2 matches at 10 bases. The CDR3 spans 16 residues. Germline-derived CDR1 and CDR2 are SGHTA and FQGNSA. Unmatched junction bases numbered 5, after V lost 1 base and J lost 4 bases. CDR3 in DNA: TGTGCCAGCAGCTTAGTTAGCGGGAGGACCTCAGATACGCAGTATTTT. The encoded protein is CASSLVSGRTSDTQYF.

V is TRBV12-3 or TRBV12-4 and J is TRBJ2-7; TRBD2 matches at 10 bases. The CDR3 is 21 amino acids. The V segment lost 3 bases and the J segment 3 bases; nucleotides outside the gene matches: 23. The CDR3 DNA reads TGTGCCAGCAGTTTGGATCGCCAACGGGCGGGACTAGCGCGGTCAAGCTACGAGCAGTACTTC. Protein: CASSLDRQRAGLARSSYEQYF.

Relative to its sample, this clonotype is medium-sized. V is TRBV7-8 and J is TRBJ1-2; TRBD1 might be the D (5 bases). The germline gives CDR1 SGHVS, CDR2 FQNEAQ. The CDR3 is made up of 15 amino acids. Trimming pared 2 bases from V and 4 bases from J, leaving 14 bases between. The CDR3 region is CASSLTPQGGYGYTF. The CDR3 DNA is TGTGCCAGCAGCTTAACTCCTCAGGGCGGCTATGGCTACACCTTC.

This chain links TRBV6-1 with TRBJ1-1, with a tentative D call TRBD1 (6 bases). The V gene lost 6 bases and the J gene lost 5 bases, with 16 bases spanning the gap. Germline CDR1 reads MNHNS; CDR2 reads SASEGT. The CDR3 consists of 14 residues. CDR3 protein: CASRVGGVWTEAFF. Written as DNA, the CDR3 is TGTGCCAGCAGGGTAGGGGGGGTGTGGACTGAAGCTTTCTTT.

With regard to this clonotype: Just one base apart from a much larger clone, this may be a read error. V is TRBV30 and J is TRBJ2-5; possibly TRBD1 for D (5 bases). CDR3 length: 12 amino acids. The germline gives CDR1 GTSNPN, CDR2 SVGIG (reference sequence). V was shortened by 1 base and J by 10 bases, with 13 bases between the two germline ends. The CDR3 nucleotides are TGTGCCTGGAGTGGGCTCAAGGGGTGCCAGTACTTC. Amino acid sequence: CAWSGLKGCQYF.

The V gene is TRBV6-1, the J gene TRBJ2-7; 7 bases align to TRBD1. CDR3 length: 13 amino acids. From germline, CDR1 is MNHNS and CDR2 SASEGT. J gave up 7 bases and V 6 bases, and 9 bases lay outside the gene matches. The CDR3 sequence is CASRKGARGEQYF. CDR3 sequence (DNA): TGTGCCAGCAGAAAGGGGGCGAGGGGAGAGCAGTACTTC.

This clonotype has a single count. One end of the junction fails to match germline, which may point to a read error. The chain carries TRBV5-1 and TRBJ2-2; TRBD1 aligns across 8 bases. The germline gives CDR1 SGHRS, CDR2 YFSETQ. The CDR3 runs 17 residues. CDR3 nucleotides: TGCGCCAGCAGCTCCGGGACAGGTCTAACGAACGCCGGGGAGCTGTTTTTT. Amino acid sequence: CASSSGTGLTNAGELFF.

By sample fraction, this clonotype is medium-sized. CDR3 coding DNA: TGTGCCAGCAGTTTTTACAATGAGCAGTTCTTC. Its translation is CASSFYNEQFF. V gene TRBV12-3 or TRBV12-4 combines with J gene TRBJ2-1; D is uncertain. The CDR3 length is 11 residues. V lost 3 bases and J lost 4, with 1 base in between.

As regards this clonotype: Mismatch with germline at one junction end may stem from a read error. The V gene is TRBV7-2, the J gene TRBJ2-2; D may match TRBD1 or TRBD2 (5 bases each). The germline V gene encodes CDR1 SGHTA and CDR2 FQGNSA. CDR3 length equals 14 residues. In nucleotides, the CDR3 is TGTGCCAGCGCCGATCTCAGGATGACCGGGGACCTGTTTTTT. This sequence encodes CASADLRMTGDLFF.